A selection of T cell receptor beta chains follows, all from one sample in a study of Tregs in tolerant kidney transplant recipients. Here immunoSEQ multiplex PCR was the method, and the copy in TCRdb shows in-frame clones only, minus some. The sample lists around 77,000 clones, 95% to 98% seen once, with over 0.45% in the top ten. This sample comprised CD4+ T cells from blood, obtained before the transplant. Source of these receptors: a human donor who received a combined kidney and bone marrow transplant. The CDR3 runs from the conserved cysteine through the conserved F or W. The order of the fields is J gene, V gene, clone size, D gene, CDR3 DNA, CDR3 protein. A D gene is named only where the DNA matches it firmly. Not all rows give a size; the values are once, few, many and, for expanded clones, a class.

J gene: TRBJ1-4
V gene: TRBV7-6
clone size: .
D gene: TRBD1
CDR3 DNA: TGTGCCAGCAGCTCAGGACAGGGGGGTGAAAAACTGTTTTTT
CDR3 protein: CASSSGQGGEKLFF

J gene: TRBJ2-7
V gene: TRBV2
clone size: .
D gene: TRBD1
CDR3 DNA: TGTGCCAGCAGGGACAGGGTCCCCTACGAGCAGTACTTC
CDR3 protein: CASRDRVPYEQYF

J gene: TRBJ1-6
V gene: TRBV7-2
clone size: .
D gene: .
CDR3 DNA: TGTGCCAGCAGTTTCGCCGGGGGGGGGAATAATTCACCCCTCCACTTT
CDR3 protein: CASSFAGGGNNSPLHF

J gene: TRBJ2-3
V gene: TRBV29-1
clone size: .
D gene: .
CDR3 DNA: TGCAGCGTTCGGCTGTCGGGGACAGATACGCAGTATTTT
CDR3 protein: CSVRLSGTDTQYF

J gene: TRBJ2-7
V gene: TRBV27
clone size: .
D gene: TRBD2
CDR3 DNA: TGTGCCAGCAGTTTAGGCGGGAGAGACTACGAGCAGTACTTC
CDR3 protein: CASSLGGRDYEQYF

J gene: TRBJ1-4
V gene: TRBV11-2
clone size: .
D gene: .
CDR3 DNA: TGTGCCAGCAGCTCGCAGACAGGCTCCTATGAAAAACTGTTTTTT
CDR3 protein: CASSSQTGSYEKLFF

J gene: TRBJ1-3
V gene: TRBV5-1
clone size: .
D gene: TRBD1
CDR3 DNA: TGCGCCAGCAGCTTGGTCGGACAGGGTGGAAACACCATATATTTT
CDR3 protein: CASSLVGQGGNTIYF

J gene: TRBJ2-7
V gene: TRBV12-5
clone size: .
D gene: TRBD2
CDR3 DNA: TGTGCTAGTGGTTTGCGGCCTAGCGGGGTTAGCTCCTACGAGCAGTACTTC
CDR3 protein: CASGLRPSGVSSYEQYF

J gene: TRBJ1-2
V gene: TRBV5-1
clone size: .
D gene: TRBD1
CDR3 DNA: TGCGCCAGCAGCCCGGGGGACAGAGCTAACTATGGCTACACCTTC
CDR3 protein: CASSPGDRANYGYTF

J gene: TRBJ2-1
V gene: TRBV28
clone size: once
D gene: TRBD2
CDR3 DNA: TGTGCCAGCATCTCGGCGGGGGGCACGAGCTACAATGAGCAGTTCTTC
CDR3 protein: CASISAGGTSYNEQFF

J gene: TRBJ1-1
V gene: TRBV21-1
clone size: .
D gene: .
CDR3 DNA: TGTGCCAGCAGCACCACGTACCGGGTTGGCTCCAAGGAAGCTTTCTTT
CDR3 protein: CASSTTYRVGSKEAFF

J gene: TRBJ1-3
V gene: TRBV19
clone size: .
D gene: .
CDR3 DNA: TGTGCCAGTAGTCTATCACGACTCGACTCTGGAAACACCATATATTTT
CDR3 protein: CASSLSRLDSGNTIYF

J gene: TRBJ2-5
V gene: TRBV4-2
clone size: once
D gene: TRBD2
CDR3 DNA: TGTGCCAGCAGCCTCAAAGCGGGCGGGGGGGCCGTAGAGACCCAGTACTTC
CDR3 protein: CASSLKAGGGAVETQYF

J gene: TRBJ1-1
V gene: TRBV6-5
clone size: .
D gene: TRBD1
CDR3 DNA: TGTGCCAGCAGCCAACAGGGGACATCTACTGAAGCTTTCTTT
CDR3 protein: CASSQQGTSTEAFF

J gene: TRBJ1-2
V gene: TRBV7-2
clone size: .
D gene: .
CDR3 DNA: TGTGCCAGCAGCTTAACGGCTAGGTATGGCTACACCTTC
CDR3 protein: CASSLTARYGYTF

J gene: TRBJ2-5
V gene: TRBV2
clone size: .
D gene: TRBD2
CDR3 DNA: TGTGCCAGCAAGGAGCGGGGAGAGACCCAGTACTTC
CDR3 protein: CASKERGETQYF

J gene: TRBJ2-5
V gene: TRBV5-6
clone size: .
D gene: TRBD1
CDR3 DNA: TGTGCCAGCAGCCTTAACAGGGGGCAAGAGACCCAGTACTTC
CDR3 protein: CASSLNRGQETQYF

J gene: TRBJ2-7
V gene: TRBV5-4
clone size: .
D gene: TRBD2
CDR3 DNA: TGTGCCAGCAGCAACGGACTAGCGGGAGTCTACGAGCAGTACTTC
CDR3 protein: CASSNGLAGVYEQYF

J gene: TRBJ2-7
V gene: TRBV18
clone size: .
D gene: TRBD1
CDR3 DNA: TGTGCCAGCTCACCCAGCGGACAGGCTCCTAACGAGCAGTACTTC
CDR3 protein: CASSPSGQAPNEQYF

J gene: TRBJ2-3
V gene: TRBV5-1
clone size: .
D gene: .
CDR3 DNA: TGCGCCAGCAGCTTACATAGGGGTGGCACAGATACGCAGTATTTT
CDR3 protein: CASSLHRGGTDTQYF

J gene: TRBJ2-5
V gene: TRBV7-9
clone size: .
D gene: TRBD2
CDR3 DNA: TGTGCCAGCAGCTTAATAGCGGGACCGCTCATACCGTCCCAAGAGACCCAGTACTTC
CDR3 protein: CASSLIAGPLIPSQETQYF

J gene: TRBJ1-3
V gene: TRBV19
clone size: .
D gene: .
CDR3 DNA: TGTGCCAGTAGGATCAGCTCTGGAAACACCATATATTTT
CDR3 protein: CASRISSGNTIYF

J gene: TRBJ2-5
V gene: TRBV9
clone size: .
D gene: TRBD1
CDR3 DNA: TGTGCCAGCAGCGCGGGACAGCAAGAGACCCAGTACTTC
CDR3 protein: CASSAGQQETQYF

J gene: TRBJ1-3
V gene: TRBV28
clone size: .
D gene: TRBD1
CDR3 DNA: TGTGCCAGCAGGCCAGGGGGATACACCATATATTTT
CDR3 protein: CASRPGGYTIYF

J gene: TRBJ1-3
V gene: TRBV5-1
clone size: .
D gene: .
CDR3 DNA: TGCGCCAGCAGCCCGACTGCGCCCATAGCTGGAAACACCATATATTTT
CDR3 protein: CASSPTAPIAGNTIYF

J gene: TRBJ2-3
V gene: TRBV19
clone size: .
D gene: .
CDR3 DNA: TGTGCCAGTACCCCCCGGGGTCCTAGCACAGATACGCAGTATTTT
CDR3 protein: CASTPRGPSTDTQYF

J gene: TRBJ2-1
V gene: TRBV4-1
clone size: once
D gene: .
CDR3 DNA: TGCGCCAGCAGCGGCACCGGGACACCTACCTACAATGAGCAGTTCTTC
CDR3 protein: CASSGTGTPTYNEQFF

J gene: TRBJ2-1
V gene: TRBV7-2
clone size: .
D gene: .
CDR3 DNA: TGTGCCAGCAGCTTAGGAATTCCGGGTGAGCAGTTCTTC
CDR3 protein: CASSLGIPGEQFF

J gene: TRBJ1-1
V gene: TRBV19
clone size: .
D gene: TRBD1
CDR3 DNA: TGTGCCAGTAGAGGACAGGGGGTAACTGAAGCTTTCTTT
CDR3 protein: CASRGQGVTEAFF

J gene: TRBJ2-1
V gene: TRBV7-9
clone size: .
D gene: .
CDR3 DNA: TGTGCCAGCAGACAAACCCCGGGGAATGAGCAGTTCTTC
CDR3 protein: CASRQTPGNEQFF

J gene: TRBJ1-3
V gene: TRBV19
clone size: .
D gene: .
CDR3 DNA: TGTGCCAGTAGGACCTACAGAGAAAGCTCTGGAAACACCATATATTTT
CDR3 protein: CASRTYRESSGNTIYF

J gene: TRBJ2-1
V gene: TRBV25-1
clone size: .
D gene: .
CDR3 DNA: TGTGCCAGCAGTCTAGCGTTTTCCTACAATGAGCAGTTCTTC
CDR3 protein: CASSLAFSYNEQFF

J gene: TRBJ1-1
V gene: TRBV5-1
clone size: .
D gene: .
CDR3 DNA: TGCGCCAGCAGTCGCGGGGGGCAGGGTGAGCACGAAGCTTTCTTT
CDR3 protein: CASSRGGQGEHEAFF

J gene: TRBJ2-5
V gene: TRBV4-3
clone size: .
D gene: .
CDR3 DNA: TGCGCCAGCAGCCGAGCTCTTCACGGGGGGCGGGAGACCCAGTACTTC
CDR3 protein: CASSRALHGGRETQYF

J gene: TRBJ1-1
V gene: TRBV5-1
clone size: .
D gene: .
CDR3 DNA: TGCGCCAGCAGCAAACTACAGGGCCGCGGTACTGAAGCTTTCTTT
CDR3 protein: CASSKLQGRGTEAFF

J gene: TRBJ2-3
V gene: TRBV2
clone size: .
D gene: TRBD1
CDR3 DNA: TGTGCCAGCCTCCGGGACAGAAGCACAGATACGCAGTATTTT
CDR3 protein: CASLRDRSTDTQYF

J gene: TRBJ2-3
V gene: TRBV4-1
clone size: .
D gene: .
CDR3 DNA: TGCGCCAGCAGCCAAGGCCCCGGGAGTGCAGATACGCAGTATTTT
CDR3 protein: CASSQGPGSADTQYF

J gene: TRBJ1-2
V gene: TRBV29-1
clone size: .
D gene: .
CDR3 DNA: TGCAGCGTTGCCTTTCCCAACTTCGCTGGCTACACCTTC
CDR3 protein: CSVAFPNFAGYTF

J gene: TRBJ1-3
V gene: TRBV7-2
clone size: .
D gene: .
CDR3 DNA: TGTGCCAGCAAACACTCTGGAAACACCATATATTTT
CDR3 protein: CASKHSGNTIYF

J gene: TRBJ1-2
V gene: TRBV5-1
clone size: .
D gene: .
CDR3 DNA: TGCGCCAGCAGCTCGGAGACAGCCTATGGCTACACCTTC
CDR3 protein: CASSSETAYGYTF

J gene: TRBJ2-2
V gene: TRBV7-3
clone size: .
D gene: .
CDR3 DNA: TGTGCCAGCAGCTACAAAACCGGGGAGCTGTTTTTT
CDR3 protein: CASSYKTGELFF

J gene: TRBJ1-2
V gene: TRBV7-9
clone size: .
D gene: .
CDR3 DNA: TGTGCCAGCAGCCTCTTACAGGGAGTAATTGGCTACACCTTC
CDR3 protein: CASSLLQGVIGYTF

J gene: TRBJ2-6
V gene: TRBV7-2
clone size: .
D gene: .
CDR3 DNA: TGTGCCAGCAGCCTTACTTTCCGGACACGAGGGGCCAACGTCCTGACTTTC
CDR3 protein: CASSLTFRTRGANVLTF

J gene: TRBJ2-2
V gene: TRBV18
clone size: .
D gene: .
CDR3 DNA: TGTGCCAGCTCACTCAGCAGCGCGAACACCGGGGAGCTGTTTTTT
CDR3 protein: CASSLSSANTGELFF

J gene: TRBJ1-2
V gene: TRBV19
clone size: .
D gene: TRBD1
CDR3 DNA: TGTGCCAGTAGTTTACGACTCCCCGGGACAGGGACCTATTATGGCTACACCTTC
CDR3 protein: CASSLRLPGTGTYYGYTF

J gene: TRBJ1-1
V gene: TRBV30
clone size: .
D gene: .
CDR3 DNA: TGTGCCTGGAGTGTCGAGGGGAACACTGAAGCTTTCTTT
CDR3 protein: CAWSVEGNTEAFF

J gene: TRBJ2-7
V gene: TRBV19
clone size: .
D gene: .
CDR3 DNA: TGTGCCAGTAGTACAGGGCCTGGGCCCAGCTACGAGCAGTACTTC
CDR3 protein: CASSTGPGPSYEQYF

J gene: TRBJ2-7
V gene: TRBV6-6
clone size: .
D gene: .
CDR3 DNA: TGTGCCAGCAGATCACAGGGCAACGAGCAGTACTTC
CDR3 protein: CASRSQGNEQYF

J gene: TRBJ1-4
V gene: TRBV6-1
clone size: .
D gene: .
CDR3 DNA: TGTGCCAGCAGTGAAAGGATGGGAGGGGCTGTGACGACTAATGAAAAACTGTTTTTT
CDR3 protein: CASSERMGGAVTTNEKLFF

J gene: TRBJ1-5
V gene: TRBV6-6
clone size: .
D gene: .
CDR3 DNA: TGTGCCAGCAGAGCCAATCAGCCCCAGCATTTT
CDR3 protein: CASRANQPQHF

J gene: TRBJ1-1
V gene: TRBV5-1
clone size: .
D gene: .
CDR3 DNA: TGCGCCAGCAGTCCCGGCAGGCTGGGGAGCACTGAAGCTTTCTTT
CDR3 protein: CASSPGRLGSTEAFF

J gene: TRBJ2-1
V gene: TRBV4-1
clone size: .
D gene: TRBD2
CDR3 DNA: TGCGCCAGCAGCCTGGGACTAGCGGGAGGACAGAGGGACAATGAGCAGTTCTTC
CDR3 protein: CASSLGLAGGQRDNEQFF

J gene: TRBJ1-5
V gene: TRBV19
clone size: .
D gene: .
CDR3 DNA: TGTGCCAGTAGACTAGTACGCAATCAGCCCCAGCATTTT
CDR3 protein: CASRLVRNQPQHF

J gene: TRBJ2-1
V gene: TRBV6-6
clone size: .
D gene: TRBD2
CDR3 DNA: TGTGCCAGCAAACTAGCGGGGGCCGAGGGGTACAATGAGCAGTTCTTC
CDR3 protein: CASKLAGAEGYNEQFF